Following are 32 T cell receptor beta chains from one sample sequenced in a study of graft-versus-host responses after intestinal transplantation. Sequencing was performed with immunoSEQ multiplex PCR; in TCRdb, only in-frame clones are kept and a portion is missing. The table shows 75,000 to 100,000 clones, with about 82% occurring only once. This material consisted of PBMCs, taken 255 days after intestinal transplant. The receptors shown here come from a human patient who received an intestinal transplant, so some T cells may come from the graft donor.

The rearrangement links TRBV5-4 to TRBJ2-7; D unclear. CDR3 length: 14 amino acids. V lost 3 bases and J 10 bases, leaving 20 bases between the germline ends. The germline CDR1 and CDR2 sequences are SGHNT and YYREEE (reference sequence). The CDR3 DNA sequence: TGTGCCAGCAGCTGGGGTGGTGGTAGGGTCCCACAGTACTTC. This translates into CASSWGGGRVPQYF.

The chain combines TRBV6-1 with TRBJ2-7; TRBD1 agrees at 7 bases. J was trimmed by 0 bases and V by 4 bases; bases with no gene match: 6. The CDR3 is 15 residues long. CDR1 is MNHNS and CDR2 is SASEGT in the germline V gene. CDR3 sequence reads: CASSATGANSYEQYF. In nucleotides, the CDR3 is TGTGCCAGCAGTGCAACAGGGGCGAACTCCTACGAGCAGTACTTC.

The J gene is TRBJ2-4, the V gene TRBV2; D remains ambiguous. Trimming stripped 11 bases from V and 8 bases from J, with 16 bases between. The CDR3 spans 12 residues. Germline values: CDR1 SNHLY, CDR2 FYNNEI. CDR3 residues: CASGLNSDIQYF. The CDR3 bases are TGTGCCTCGGGTTTAAACTCGGACATTCAGTACTTC.

The chain has TRBV9 and TRBJ2-3; D not resolved. V dropped 4 bases and J dropped 1 base, with 13 bases sitting between them. The germline V gene has CDR1 SGDLS and CDR2 YYNGEE. This CDR3 has 15 residues. For the CDR3, the DNA is TGTGCCAGCAGCCAAGCCCCCACCGGCACAGATACGCAGTATTTT. This sequence encodes CASSQAPTGTDTQYF. The whole variable domain, filled in from reference TRBV9 and TRBJ2-3, reads DSGVTQTPKHLITATGQRVTLRCSPRSGDLSVYWYQQSLDQGLQFLIQYYNGEERAKGNILERFSAQQFPDLHSELNLSSLELGDSALYFCASSQAPTGTDTQYFGPGTRLTVL.

V and J are TRBV21-1 and TRBJ1-1; TRBD1 was called by the table and not checked on the DNA. TRBV21-1 is a pseudogene segment. The CDR3 consists of 13 residues. In DNA, the CDR3 is TGTGCCAGACTTCGACAGGGAAGGACTGAAGCTTTCTTT. This sequence encodes CARLRQGRTEAFF.

The sample holds a few counts of this clone. This rearrangement joins TRBV28 to TRBJ2-7; 15 bases align to TRBD2. Germline-derived CDR1 and CDR2 are MDHEN and SYDVKM. The CDR3 is 16 residues long. J gave up 1 base and V 4 bases, and 2 bases lay outside the gene matches. The CDR3 spells CASSWGTSGRSYEQYF. As DNA, the CDR3 is TGTGCCAGCAGTTGGGGGACTAGCGGGAGGTCCTACGAGCAGTACTTC.

This chain links TRBV5-4 with TRBJ2-5; D is possibly TRBD1 (8 bases). The CDR3 loop spans 15 amino acids. Trimming shortened V by 1 base and J by 4 bases, and 14 bases separated the two germline ends. Germline assignment: CDR1 SGHNT and CDR2 YYREEE (reference sequence). Written as DNA, the CDR3 is TGTGCCAGCAGCTTGAGAACAGGGGGGGTAGAGACCCAGTACTTC. Amino acid sequence: CASSLRTGGVETQYF.

The V and J genes are TRBV19 and TRBJ1-2; possible D gene TRBD1, 5 bases. Looked up from germline, CDR1 is LNHDA and CDR2 is SQIVND (reference sequence). Trimming cost V 6 bases and J 2 bases, with 7 bases left between them. CDR3 length: 12 amino acids. In nucleotides, the CDR3 is TGTGCCAGTAGCGGGACCAACTATGGCTACACCTTC. The encoded protein is CASSGTNYGYTF.

V and J are TRBV27 and TRBJ1-2; 9 nucleotides line up with TRBD1. The germline CDR1 and CDR2 sequences are MNHEY and SMNVEV (reference sequence). V was clipped by 2 bases and J by 2 bases; unmatched bases: 6. The CDR3 sequence is 16 residues long. The CDR3 DNA sequence: TGTGCCAGCAGTTTAACGGGACAGGGTCCCAACTATGGCTACACCTTC. As protein: CASSLTGQGPNYGYTF.

This clone is a singleton in its sample. The chain has TRBV7-2 and TRBJ2-2, with TRBD1 as a possible D gene (5 bases). V lost 5 bases, J lost 4 bases, and 8 bases lay in between. Germline loops: CDR1 SGHTA, CDR2 FQGNSA. This CDR3 is 13 amino acids long. CDR3 region: CASSLQGTGELFF. CDR3 nucleotides: TGTGCCAGCAGCCTCCAGGGCACCGGGGAGCTGTTTTTT.

The genes are TRBV5-8 and TRBJ2-5; D uncertain. Per the germline V gene, CDR1 is SGHTS and CDR2 is YDEGEE. Trimming cost V 5 bases and J 0 bases, with 11 bases left between them. CDR3 size: 14 residues. CDR3 protein: CASRPWQDQETQYF. CDR3 coding DNA: TGTGCCAGCAGACCCTGGCAGGACCAAGAGACCCAGTACTTC. The full variable domain, completed using reference TRBV5-8 and TRBJ2-5, is EAGVTQSPTHLIKTRGQQATLRCSPISGHTSVYWYQQALGLGLQFLLWYDEGEERNRGNFPPRFSGRQFPNYSSELNVNALELEDSALYLCASRPWQDQETQYFGPGTRLLVL.

The chain employs TRBV7-6 and TRBJ2-5; D is possibly TRBD2 (6 bases). CDR3 size: 19 residues. In germline, CDR1 is SGHVS, CDR2 FNYEAQ. Trimming cost V 3 bases and J 5 bases, with 28 bases left between them. For the CDR3, the DNA is TGTGCCAGCAGCTTTATGCCGGAGGGACTCCCGCTTCTCATCGAGACCCAGTACTTC. It translates to CASSFMPEGLPLLIETQYF.

The V gene is TRBV30, the J gene TRBJ1-1; no definite D call. The CDR3 runs to 11 residues. Between the trimmed V and J ends, which lost 4 bases and 7 bases, there was a span of 10 bases. Per the germline V gene, CDR1 is GTSNPN and CDR2 is SVGIG (reference sequence). CDR3 DNA sequence: TGTGCCTGGAACAGTGTTGGTGAAGCTTTCTTT. It encodes CAWNSVGEAFF.

The rearrangement joins TRBV27 to TRBJ1-1; possibly TRBD1 for D (5 bases). The V gene's germline CDR1 is MNHEY and CDR2 SMNVEV (reference sequence). The CDR3 has 16 amino acids. V shed 8 bases and J shed 1 base, with 20 bases lying between them. Here the CDR3 DNA reads TGTGCCAGCTGGAGGGACGGAGTTATAGGGAACACTGAAGCTTTCTTT. Translated: CASWRDGVIGNTEAFF.

The chain combines TRBV5-1 with TRBJ1-1; no clear D. Germline loops: CDR1 SGHRS, CDR2 YFSETQ. The V end was cut by 2 bases, the J end by 0 bases, with 8 bases between. This CDR3 comprises 14 residues. CDR3 bases: TGCGCCAGCAGCTTCAGTGGATTGAACACTGAAGCTTTCTTT. Translating gives CASSFSGLNTEAFF. The full variable domain, in which reference TRBV5-1 and TRBJ1-1 provide the parts outside the CDR3, is KAGVTQTPRYLIKTRGQQVTLSCSPISGHRSVSWYQQTPGQGLQFLFEYFSETQRNKGNFPGRFSGRQFSNSRSEMNVSTLELGDSALYLCASSFSGLNTEAFFGQGTRLTVV.

This clone was detected only a few times. CDR3 protein: CASSLGQGARIEQYV. The CDR3 DNA sequence: TGTGCCAGCAGCTTGGGACAGGGGGCGCGAATCGAGCAGTACGTC. This chain uses TRBV5-6 with TRBJ2-7; TRBD1 matches at 10 bases. Germline CDR1 is SGHDT and CDR2 is YYEEEE. Trimming at V came to 0 bases and at J to 6 bases, leaving 6 bases not matched to a gene. CDR3 size: 15 residues.

The chain has TRBV10-2 and TRBJ1-1, with 9 bases that match TRBD1. V trimming: 0 bases; J trimming: 1 base; junction bases outside the gene matches: 0. Germline V gene lookup returns CDR1 WSHSY and CDR2 SAAADI. This CDR3 is built from 15 residues. CDR3 nucleotides: TGCGCCAGCAGTGAGTCGGGACAGGGGAACACTGAAGCTTTCTTT. Protein sequence: CASSESGQGNTEAFF.

This clone was found a few times. This chain uses TRBV13 with TRBJ2-7, with 9 bases identical to TRBD1. The CDR3 sequence is 15 residues long. The trim removed 3 bases at V and 5 bases at J, leaving 8 bases unmatched. Germline loops: CDR1 PRHDT, CDR2 FYEKMQ (reference sequence). The CDR3 region is CASSLKGQGHHEQYF. CDR3 nucleotide sequence: TGTGCCAGCAGCTTGAAGGGACAGGGCCACCACGAGCAGTACTTC.

This sequence joins TRBV6-6 and TRBJ2-7; no definite D call. V was clipped by 2 bases and J by 2 bases, with 13 bases between them. The V gene's germline CDR1 is MNHNY and CDR2 SVGAGI (reference sequence). The CDR3 loop spans 15 amino acids. The CDR3, as DNA: TGTGCCAGCAGTTACCTTGGCAGATCCACCTACGAGCAGTACTTC. Encoded protein: CASSYLGRSTYEQYF.

The CDR3 sequence: CASSLGTGARYEQYF. DNA of the CDR3: TGTGCCAGCAGCTTAGGGACAGGGGCAAGGTACGAGCAGTACTTC. The chain couples TRBV7-9 to TRBJ2-7; TRBD1 matches 9 bases. This CDR3 has 15 amino acids. With V trimmed by 1 base and J by 4 bases, 5 bases remained unmatched. CDR1 and CDR2 (germline): SEHNR, FQNEAQ (reference sequence).

The chain is built from TRBV11-2 and TRBJ2-1, with a weak D call TRBD2 (5 bases). The V gene lost 5 bases and the J gene lost 2 bases, with 10 bases spanning the gap. This CDR3 has 14 amino acids. Looked up from germline, CDR1 is SGHAT and CDR2 is FQNNGV. The CDR3 nucleotides read TGTGCCAGCAGCCTTACCGGGACCTACAATGAGCAGTTCTTC. It yields the protein CASSLTGTYNEQFF.

V usage is TRBV4-2 and J usage is TRBJ1-2; maybe TRBD1 (5 bases). Germline V gene sequence: CDR1 LGHNA, CDR2 YNFKEQ. V lost 0 bases, J lost 8 bases, and 10 bases lay in between. The CDR3 loop spans 13 amino acids. CDR3 protein: CASSQEGTVGYTF. The CDR3 nucleotides read TGTGCCAGCAGCCAAGAGGGGACGGTGGGCTACACCTTC.

This clone has just one count. The V and J genes are TRBV25-1 and TRBJ2-2; 12 nucleotides agree with TRBD2. V lost 3 bases, J lost 4 bases, and 9 bases stayed unmatched. The CDR3 length is 18 residues. Germline assignment: CDR1 MGHDK and CDR2 SYGVNS. The CDR3 loop reads CASSDWASGRAGTGELFF. For the CDR3, the DNA is TGTGCCAGCAGTGATTGGGCTAGCGGGAGGGCCGGCACCGGGGAGCTGTTTTTT.

The V gene is TRBV10-3, the J gene TRBJ2-3; D possibly matches TRBD1 or TRBD2 (5 bases each). V lost 3 bases and J lost 15, with 16 bases in between. The CDR3 runs 12 residues. CDR1 is ENHRY and CDR2 is SYGVKD in the germline V gene. CDR3 nucleotides: TGTGCCATCAGTGATCGGCCGGGACGCTACTATTTT. Its translation: CAISDRPGRYYF.

This chain connects TRBV10-3 to TRBJ1-2; tentative D call: TRBD1 (5 bases). CDR1 and CDR2 from the germline V gene are ENHRY and SYGVKD. Trimming shortened V by 8 bases and J by 7 bases, and 11 bases separated the two germline ends. This CDR3 spans 11 amino acids. The CDR3 protein is CAIGQGSGYTF. CDR3 in DNA: TGTGCCATCGGGCAGGGTAGTGGCTACACCTTC.

V is TRBV13 and J is TRBJ2-1; perhaps TRBD2 as D (6 bases). Germline V gene data show CDR1 as PRHDT and CDR2 as FYEKMQ (reference sequence). V was cut by 5 bases and J by 0 bases, with 8 bases left in between. The CDR3 runs to 14 residues. The CDR3 DNA reads TGTGCCAGCAGCAGGAGGGACTCCTACAATGAGCAGTTCTTC. This codes for CASSRRDSYNEQFF.

A single count supports this clone. This chain links TRBV5-1 with TRBJ2-1, with TRBD2 matching over 15 bases. This CDR3 is 14 amino acids long. J gave up 9 bases and V 7 bases, and 5 bases lay outside the gene matches. Germline V gives CDR1 SGHRS, CDR2 YFSETQ. CDR3 protein: CASGLAGGPGEQFF. CDR3 nucleotides: TGCGCCAGCGGACTAGCGGGGGGGCCAGGTGAGCAGTTCTTC.

The rearrangement joins TRBV2 to TRBJ2-2, with D tentatively TRBD2 (6 bases). The germline gives CDR1 SNHLY, CDR2 FYNNEI. CDR3 length: 14 amino acids. Trimming shortened V by 8 bases and J by 1 base, and 11 bases separated the two germline ends. The chain's CDR3 is CASGEAGNTGELFF. Here the CDR3 DNA reads TGTGCCAGCGGGGAAGCGGGGAACACCGGGGAGCTGTTTTTT.

This chain joins TRBV19 and TRBJ2-7; possibly TRBD1 for D (6 bases). Germline CDR1 is LNHDA and CDR2 is SQIVND (reference sequence). CDR3 length: 15 amino acids. V shed 3 bases and J shed 4 bases, with 16 bases lying between them. CDR3: CASSILPGASYEQYF. For the CDR3, the DNA is TGTGCCAGTAGTATCCTTCCAGGGGCTTCATACGAGCAGTACTTC.

The chain links TRBV6-5 to TRBJ2-7, with a possible D match to TRBD2 (6 bases). Between the trimmed V and J ends, which lost 2 bases and 2 bases, there was a span of 13 bases. The CDR3 sequence is 15 residues long. CDR1 and CDR2 from the germline V gene are MNHEY and SVGAGI. CDR3 protein: CASSYDAGSAYEQYF. The DNA of the CDR3 is TGTGCCAGCAGTTACGACGCGGGGAGTGCCTACGAGCAGTACTTC.

The V gene is TRBV6-1, the J gene TRBJ2-7; TRBD2 might be the D (5 bases). The germline gives CDR1 MNHNS, CDR2 SASEGT. Trimming left V 6 bases short and J 3 bases short, with 15 bases between. The CDR3 is 14 amino acids. CDR3 DNA: TGTGCCAGCAGCCCCTCGGGATTTAACTACGAGCAGTACGTC. This encodes CASSPSGFNYEQYV.

The chain is built from TRBV7-9 and TRBJ1-6; D might be TRBD1 (5 bases). V lost 1 base to trimming and J lost 2 bases, with 9 bases between them. This CDR3 has 16 amino acids. Germline CDR1 is SEHNR and CDR2 is FQNEAQ (reference sequence). CDR3: CASSLVRGTYNSPLHF. CDR3 nucleotide sequence: TGTGCCAGCAGCTTAGTGAGGGGAACCTATAATTCACCCCTCCACTTT.